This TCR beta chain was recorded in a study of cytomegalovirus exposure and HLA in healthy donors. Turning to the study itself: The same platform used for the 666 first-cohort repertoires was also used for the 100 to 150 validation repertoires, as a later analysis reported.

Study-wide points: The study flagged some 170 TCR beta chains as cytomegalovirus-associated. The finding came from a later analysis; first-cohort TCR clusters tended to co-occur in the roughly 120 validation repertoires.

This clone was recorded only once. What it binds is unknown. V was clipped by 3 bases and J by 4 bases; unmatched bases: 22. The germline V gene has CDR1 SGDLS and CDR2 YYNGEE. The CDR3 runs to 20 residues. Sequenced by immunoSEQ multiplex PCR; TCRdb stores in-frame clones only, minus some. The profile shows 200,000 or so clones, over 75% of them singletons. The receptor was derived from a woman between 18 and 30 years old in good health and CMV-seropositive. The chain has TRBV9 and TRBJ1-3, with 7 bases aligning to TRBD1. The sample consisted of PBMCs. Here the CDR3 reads CASSAPPPFPGPQGGNTIYF. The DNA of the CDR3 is TGTGCCAGCAGCGCCCCTCCGCCGTTCCCGGGCCCACAGGGGGGAAACACCATATATTTT.